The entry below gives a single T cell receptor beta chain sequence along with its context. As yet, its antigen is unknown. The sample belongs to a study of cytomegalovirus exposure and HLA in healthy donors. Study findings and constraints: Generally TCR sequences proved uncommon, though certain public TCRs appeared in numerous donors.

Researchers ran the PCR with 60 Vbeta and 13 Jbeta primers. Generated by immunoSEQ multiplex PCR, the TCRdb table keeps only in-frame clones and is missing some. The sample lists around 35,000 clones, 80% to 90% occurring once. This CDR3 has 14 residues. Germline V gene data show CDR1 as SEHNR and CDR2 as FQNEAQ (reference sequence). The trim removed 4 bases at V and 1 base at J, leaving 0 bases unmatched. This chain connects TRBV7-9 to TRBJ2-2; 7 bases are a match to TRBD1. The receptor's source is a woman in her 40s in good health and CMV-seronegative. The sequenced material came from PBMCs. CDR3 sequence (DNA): TGTGCCAGCAGCTGGACAGGGAACACCGGGGAGCTGTTTTTT. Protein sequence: CASSWTGNTGELFF.